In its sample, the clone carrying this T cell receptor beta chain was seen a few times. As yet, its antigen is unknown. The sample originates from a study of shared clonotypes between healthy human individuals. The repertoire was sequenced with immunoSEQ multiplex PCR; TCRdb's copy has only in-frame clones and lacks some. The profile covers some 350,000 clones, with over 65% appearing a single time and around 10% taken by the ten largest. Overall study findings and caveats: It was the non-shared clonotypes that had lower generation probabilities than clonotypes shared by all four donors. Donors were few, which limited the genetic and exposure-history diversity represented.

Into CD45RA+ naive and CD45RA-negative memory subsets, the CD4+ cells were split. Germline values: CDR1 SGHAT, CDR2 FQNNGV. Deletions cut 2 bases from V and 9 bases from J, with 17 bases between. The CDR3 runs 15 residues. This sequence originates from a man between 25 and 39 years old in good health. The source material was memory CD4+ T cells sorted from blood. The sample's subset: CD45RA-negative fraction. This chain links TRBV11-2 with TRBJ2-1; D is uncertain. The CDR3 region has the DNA TGTGCCAGCAGCTTACCCCCGTGGGGTGTAAGTGAGCAGTTCTTC. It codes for CASSLPPWGVSEQFF.